This TCR beta chain was profiled in a study of healthy donors' naive CD4 and CD8 T cells. Study-wide results and limits: Homeostatic proliferation of naive T cells was not examined as a bias source.

Worth noting for this clonotype: Its antigen is unidentified.

Trimming removed 7 bases from V and 7 bases from J, with 17 bases in between. Looked up from germline, CDR1 is SQVTM and CDR2 is ANQGSEA. The CDR3 covers 13 residues. Starting from about 0.45 ug of total RNA, TCR libraries were made with linear amplification. TCRdb reanalysed the reads using MiXCR and keeps one entry per CDR3 protein. The sample has about 180,000 distinct CDR3 sequences, over 60% seen once; the top ten hold roughly 2.3%. V and J are TRBV29-1 and TRBJ2-1; TRBD1 is a possible D gene (6 bases). Sequenced input: naive CD4+ and CD8+ T cells sorted from blood, pooled from several donors. The TCR sequence derives from a pool of human donors in good health; the sample pools cells from several healthy donors. The CDR3 region has the DNA TGCAGCGCTCCTATGGGGGCGGAGAATGAGCAGTTCTTC. This gives the protein CSAPMGAENEQFF.